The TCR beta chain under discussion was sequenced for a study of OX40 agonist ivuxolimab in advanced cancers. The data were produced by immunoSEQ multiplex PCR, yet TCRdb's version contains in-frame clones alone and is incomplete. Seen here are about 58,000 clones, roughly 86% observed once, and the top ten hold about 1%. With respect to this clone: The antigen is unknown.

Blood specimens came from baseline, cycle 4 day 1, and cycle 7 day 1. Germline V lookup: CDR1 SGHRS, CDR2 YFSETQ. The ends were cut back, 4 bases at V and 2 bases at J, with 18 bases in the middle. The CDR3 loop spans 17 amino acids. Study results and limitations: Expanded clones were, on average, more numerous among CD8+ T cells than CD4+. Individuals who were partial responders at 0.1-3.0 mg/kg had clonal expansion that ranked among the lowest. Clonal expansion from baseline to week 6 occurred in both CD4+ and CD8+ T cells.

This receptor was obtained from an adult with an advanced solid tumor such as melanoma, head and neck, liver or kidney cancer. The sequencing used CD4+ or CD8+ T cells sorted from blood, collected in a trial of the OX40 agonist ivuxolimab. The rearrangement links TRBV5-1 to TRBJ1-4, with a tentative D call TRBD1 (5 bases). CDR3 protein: CASSHAVGVSTNEKLFF. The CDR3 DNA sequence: TGCGCCAGCAGCCACGCGGTAGGGGTTTCTACTAATGAAAAACTGTTTTTT.